This passage covers 16 T cell receptor beta chains from one sample sequenced in a study of regulatory T cells in long-lasting Graves disease. Arm-PCR of CDR3 regions with iRepertoire HTBI primers generated TCR beta libraries. TCRdb used MiXCR to reprocess the multiplex PCR reads, holding one entry per CDR3 protein. The table records a few hundred thousand distinct CDR3 sequences, about 20% of them present only once. As for time point: persistent/refractory GD, antithyroid drugs over 5 years with positive TRAb. RNA from PBMCs was the source of the TCR library. The sequencing used peripheral blood mononuclear cells (PBMCs), collected when the disease was refractory, from a patient treated with antithyroid drugs. These receptor sequences come from a female donor with Graves disease.

This chain links TRBV6-1 with TRBJ2-7, with D perhaps TRBD2 (5 bases). The CDR3 loop spans 12 amino acids. Germline CDR1 reads MNHNS; CDR2 reads SASEGT. V lost 8 bases, J lost 3 bases, and 11 bases lay in between. The CDR3 bases are TGTGCCAGCTCAGAGGGTTTCTACGAGCAGTACTTC. Translating it yields CASSEGFYEQYF.

This CDR3 reads CSVISDRVGGELFF. The CDR3 coding sequence is TGCAGCGTTATTTCTGACAGGGTCGGCGGGGAACTGTTTTTT. The J gene is TRBJ1-4, the V gene TRBV29-1; TRBD1 agrees at 7 bases. Unmatched junction bases numbered 15, after V lost 5 bases and J lost 12 bases. Looked up from germline, CDR1 is SQVTM and CDR2 is ANQGSEA. The CDR3 runs 14 residues.

A few counts support this clonotype. V usage is TRBV7-9 and J usage is TRBJ2-7, with 13 bases matching TRBD2. CDR3 length: 16 residues. Germline V lookup: CDR1 SEHNR, CDR2 FQNEAQ (reference sequence). The V segment lost 5 bases and the J segment 5 bases; nucleotides outside the gene matches: 9. The CDR3 reads CASSRGLAGSGHEQYF. In DNA, the CDR3 is TGTGCCAGCAGCCGGGGACTAGCGGGATCAGGCCACGAGCAGTACTTC.

This clonotype was counted at least ten times. The CDR3 coding sequence is TGTGCCAGTATCGACGAGTCAGGTGAAGCTTTCTTT. The encoded protein is CASIDESGEAFF. V usage is TRBV19 and J usage is TRBJ1-1; unclear D gene. V lost 7 bases to trimming and J lost 7 bases, with 13 bases between them. From germline, CDR1 is LNHDA and CDR2 SQIVND (reference sequence). The CDR3 spans 12 residues.

V gene TRBV6-2 or TRBV6-3 combines with J gene TRBJ1-6, with D unresolved. The germline V and J ends were trimmed by 2 bases and 6 bases, with 8 bases remaining between them. CDR1 and CDR2 (germline): MNHEY, SVGEGT. This CDR3 has 14 residues. The CDR3 here is CASSYDIGNSPLHF. The CDR3 nucleotides are TGTGCCAGCAGTTACGACATTGGTAATTCACCCCTCCACTTT.

V and J are TRBV5-4 and TRBJ2-2, with TRBD2 matching 7 bases. The CDR3 is 16 residues long. Germline V gene sequence: CDR1 SGHNT, CDR2 YYREEE (reference sequence). Trimming removed 3 bases from V and 1 base from J; junction bases left unmatched: 6. The CDR3 region is CASSWGLAENTGELFF. As DNA, the CDR3 is TGTGCCAGCAGCTGGGGTCTAGCGGAGAACACCGGGGAGCTGTTTTTT. The whole variable domain, filled in from reference TRBV5-4 and TRBJ2-2, reads ETGVTQSPTHLIKTRGQQVTLRCSSQSGHNTVSWYQQALGQGPQFIFQYYREEENGRGNFPPRFSGLQFPNYSSELNVNALELDDSALYLCASSWGLAENTGELFFGEGSRLTVL.

A few counts support this clonotype. This rearrangement joins TRBV7-3 to TRBJ2-1; 11 bases are a match to TRBD1. Trimming at V came to 5 bases and at J to 2 bases, leaving 2 bases not matched to a gene. There are 15 residues in the CDR3. From germline, CDR1 is SGHTA and CDR2 FQGTGA. CDR3 in DNA: TGTGCCAGCAGCCGGGGACAGGGGGCCTACAATGAGCAGTTCTTC. It is translated as CASSRGQGAYNEQFF. Based on the CDR3 plus reference TRBV7-3 and TRBJ2-1, the full variable domain is GAGVSQTPSNKVTEKGKYVELRCDPISGHTALYWYRQSLGQGPEFLIYFQGTGAADDSGLPNDRFFAVRPEGSVSTLKIQRTERGDSAVYLCASSRGQGAYNEQFFGPGTRLTVL.

As concerns this clonotype: This may be a read error: a much more frequent sequence differs by one nucleotide. This chain joins TRBV12-3 or TRBV12-4 and TRBJ2-7, with 11 bases that match TRBD1. The length of the CDR3 is 15 residues. V shed 4 bases and J 4 bases; nucleotides not matched to a gene: 6. CDR3 DNA: TGTGCCAGCAGTTCGATGGGACAGGGGGTGTACGAGCAGTACTTC. Protein: CASSSMGQGVYEQYF.

This clonotype came up many times. J is TRBJ1-2 and V is TRBV6-1, with 7 bases matching TRBD1. This CDR3 is 19 amino acids long. With V trimmed by 5 bases and J by 0 bases, 18 bases remained unmatched. CDR1 and CDR2 (germline): MNHNS, SASEGT. The CDR3 nucleotides read TGTGCCAGCAGTACTTACTTCGGGACAGACAGCCAGGCTAACTATGGCTACACCTTC. The encoded protein is CASSTYFGTDSQANYGYTF.

Turning to this clonotype: A read error is possible here, since a much larger clone lies one base away. The chain employs TRBV7-9 and TRBJ1-2, with D possibly matching TRBD1 (5 bases). The germline V gene has CDR1 SEHNR and CDR2 FQNEAQ (reference sequence). Trimming left V 3 bases short and J 8 bases short, with 13 bases between. The CDR3 spans 13 residues. The CDR3 protein is CASSLGREAGYTF. In nucleotides, the CDR3 is TGTGCCAGCAGCTTGGGGCGGGAAGCCGGCTACACCTTC.

The table lists this clonotype with many counts. The V and J genes are TRBV2 and TRBJ2-5; D gene unclear. CDR1 is SNHLY, CDR2 FYNNEI, per germline. CDR3 length equals 12 residues. Trimming removed 7 bases from V and 3 bases from J, with 9 bases in between. The CDR3 DNA sequence: TGTGCCAGCACCCGAGAGGAAGAGACCCAGTACTTC. Translated, it gives CASTREEETQYF. Based on the CDR3 plus reference TRBV2 and TRBJ2-5, the full variable domain is EPEVTQTPSHQVTQMGQEVILRCVPISNHLYFYWYRQILGQKVEFLVSFYNNEISEKSEIFDDQFSVERPDGSNFTLKIRSTKLEDSAMYFCASTREEETQYFGPGTRLLVL.

CDR3 nucleotides: TGTGCCAGCAGTGAAATCGACGGGGGGGACACTGAAGCTTTCTTT. Translation gives CASSEIDGGDTEAFF. The J gene is TRBJ1-1, the V gene TRBV25-1; D perhaps matches TRBD1 (5 bases). With 2 bases removed from V and 3 bases from J, the gap between germline ends came to 13 bases. Per the germline V gene, CDR1 is MGHDK and CDR2 is SYGVNS. The CDR3 runs to 15 residues. Based on the CDR3 plus reference TRBV25-1 and TRBJ1-1, the full variable domain is EADIYQTPRYLVIGTGKKITLECSQTMGHDKMYWYQQDPGMELHLIHYSYGVNSTEKGDLSSESTVSRIRTEHFPLTLESARPSHTSQYLCASSEIDGGDTEAFFGQGTRLTVV.

V gene TRBV20-1 combines with J gene TRBJ2-1; unclear D gene. The CDR3 length is 14 residues. V lost 0 bases, J lost 6 bases, and 12 bases lay in between. Germline-derived CDR1 and CDR2 are DFQATT and SNEGSKA (reference sequence). The CDR3 reads CSAREEQGFNEQFF. The CDR3 region has the DNA TGCAGTGCTAGAGAAGAACAAGGGTTCAATGAGCAGTTCTTC.

The chain uses TRBV11-2 and TRBJ2-7; the D gene is possibly TRBD2 (5 bases). Trimming cost V 3 bases and J 0 bases, with 12 bases left between them. The germline V gene has CDR1 SGHAT and CDR2 FQNNGV. This CDR3 contains 15 residues. The CDR3 loop reads CASSFFLGSSYEQYF. The CDR3 nucleotides read TGTGCCAGCAGCTTTTTTTTGGGGAGCTCCTACGAGCAGTACTTC.

The chain employs TRBV19 and TRBJ2-5; 8 positions match TRBD1. V lost 7 bases to trimming and J lost 0 bases; unmatched junction nucleotides: 10. CDR1 LNHDA and CDR2 SQIVND come from the germline V gene (reference sequence). The CDR3 has 16 amino acids. CDR3 loop: CASKALTGAYQETQYF. The CDR3 DNA sequence: TGTGCCAGTAAAGCCCTGACAGGGGCGTACCAAGAGACCCAGTACTTC.

As for this clonotype: The junction differs from germline at one of its ends, possibly a read error. This chain connects TRBV5-6 to TRBJ1-2, with TRBD1 matching 9 bases. Germline assignment: CDR1 SGHDT and CDR2 YYEEEE. The CDR3 length is 14 residues. The CDR3 DNA follows: TGTGCCAGCAGCTTGACAGGGGGCGCGGTTGAGGACGCCTTC. Amino acid sequence: CASSLTGGAVEDAF.